These 27 T cell receptor beta chains share one sample of origin, sequenced in a study of T-cell memory formation after mild COVID-19. In TCRdb, the 5' RACE reads were re-called with MiXCR into one record per CDR3 protein. The sample includes around 250,000 distinct CDR3 sequences, roughly 14% seen only once; the top ten take 2.1%. Sequenced sample: PBMCs or a T cell subset sorted from them (not recorded which). The receptor set was obtained from an adult woman who had mild COVID-19 (a few samples of this study predate the infection). Cell type and time point are not known.

This chain connects TRBV2 to TRBJ1-2; D is possibly TRBD1 (5 bases). V dropped 4 bases and J dropped 7 bases, with 13 bases sitting between them. Per germline, CDR1 SNHLY and CDR2 FYNNEI. The CDR3 length is 13 residues. The CDR3 spells CASSVCRECGYTF. The CDR3 DNA follows: TGTGCCAGCAGTGTCTGCAGGGAATGTGGCTACACCTTC. Full variable domain (rest looked up from reference TRBV2 and TRBJ1-2): EPEVTQTPSHQVTQMGQEVILRCVPISNHLYFYWYRQILGQKVEFLVSFYNNEISEKSEIFDDQFSVERPDGSNFTLKIRSTKLEDSAMYFCASSVCRECGYTFGSGTRLTVV.

This clonotype was seen at least ten times. This chain uses TRBV12-3 or TRBV12-4 with TRBJ2-1; 8 bases align to TRBD1. The CDR3 covers 15 residues. Unmatched junction bases numbered 16, after V lost 10 bases and J lost 8 bases. The CDR3 region is CATQPQQGVRYEQFF. The CDR3, as DNA: TGTGCCACCCAACCCCAACAGGGGGTGAGGTATGAGCAGTTCTTC.

At least ten counts were recorded for this clonotype. V is TRBV20-1 and J is TRBJ2-5, with D uncertain. Germline values: CDR1 DFQATT, CDR2 SNEGSKA (reference sequence). This CDR3 is built from 13 residues. V was pared by 5 bases and J by 0 bases, with 10 bases between. The DNA for the CDR3 is TGCAGTGCTGACATTGCGTACCAAGAGACCCAGTACTTC. Its protein product is CSADIAYQETQYF.

The chain uses TRBV9 and TRBJ2-5; D possibly corresponds to TRBD2 (6 bases). This CDR3 contains 14 residues. Germline CDR1 is SGDLS and CDR2 is YYNGEE. V lost 3 bases to trimming and J lost 4 bases, with 13 bases between them. The CDR3 DNA follows: TGTGCCAGCAGCGGGTCGACTAGTGGAGAGACCCAGTACTTC. Encoded protein: CASSGSTSGETQYF.

This clonotype was detected only a few times. The genes are TRBV12-3 or TRBV12-4 and TRBJ1-2, with unresolved D. V lost 3 bases and J 6 bases, leaving 17 bases between the germline ends. This CDR3 is built from 15 residues. The CDR3, as DNA: TGTGCCAGCAGTTTGTACCCTTCCAAGTCCCATGGCTACACCTTC. It is translated as CASSLYPSKSHGYTF.

This clonotype was seen repeatedly, ten times or more. This chain uses TRBV7-3 with TRBJ2-1; TRBD2 agrees at 10 bases. CDR3 size: 17 residues. CDR1 is SGHTA and CDR2 is FQGTGA in the germline V gene. The V gene end was trimmed by 5 bases and the J gene end by 10 bases; junction bases not matched to a gene: 17. In DNA form, the CDR3 reads TGTGCCAGCAGCGCATCCCGGGCTAGCGGGAGAGGGAGGGAGCAGTTCTTC. Translating gives CASSASRASGRGREQFF.

This clonotype was found many times. The CDR3, as DNA: TGTGCCAGCAGTTACCATCCGGGTCCCGGGCTTGAAGCTTTCTTT. Encoded protein: CASSYHPGPGLEAFF. The gene calls are TRBV6-5 and TRBJ1-1; D gene ambiguous. V dropped 2 bases and J dropped 7 bases, with 17 bases sitting between them. The V gene's germline CDR1 is MNHEY and CDR2 SVGAGI. This CDR3 spans 15 amino acids.

The rearrangement uses TRBV3-1 and TRBJ1-1; 7 bases match TRBD1. Germline trimming cut 2 bases from V and 0 bases from J; bases unmatched to any gene: 3. The CDR3 sequence is 15 residues long. Germline V CDR1 and CDR2: LGHDT, YNNKEL (reference sequence). CDR3 amino acids: CASSQRDSLNTEAFF. CDR3 in DNA: TGTGCCAGCAGCCAACGGGACAGTTTGAACACTGAAGCTTTCTTT.

The chain carries TRBV6-5 and TRBJ2-5; D uncertain. Germline CDR1 is MNHEY and CDR2 is SVGAGI. CDR3 length: 13 amino acids. Trimming shortened V by 2 bases and J by 1 base, and 5 bases separated the two germline ends. In DNA, the CDR3 is TGTGCCAGCAGTTACGGGCTCCAAGAGACCCAGTACTTC. Translated: CASSYGLQETQYF.

In this sample, this clonotype turned up many times. The genes are TRBV6-5 and TRBJ2-3, with D possibly matching TRBD2 (6 bases). V lost 2 bases and J 2 bases, leaving 11 bases between the germline ends. The CDR3 contains 15 residues. Germline V gene lookup returns CDR1 MNHEY and CDR2 SVGAGI. CDR3 sequence reads: CASSYGGASTDTQYF. The CDR3 region has the DNA TGTGCCAGCAGTTACGGAGGGGCGTCCACAGATACGCAGTATTTT.

A few counts support this clonotype. The chain employs TRBV11-3 and TRBJ2-7; 8 nucleotides match TRBD1. CDR1 and CDR2 (germline): SGHNT, YENEEA. J was trimmed by 3 bases and V by 5 bases; bases with no gene match: 9. This CDR3 is 15 amino acids long. The CDR3 reads CASSTGRGPSYEQYF. The CDR3 nucleotides are TGTGCCAGCAGCACAGGCAGGGGGCCTAGCTACGAGCAGTACTTC. Full variable domain (outside the CDR3, taken from reference TRBV11-3 and TRBJ2-7): EAGVVQSPRYKIIEKKQPVAFWCNPISGHNTLYWYLQNLGQGPELLIRYENEEAVDDSQLPKDRFSAERLKGVDSTLKIQPAELGDSAVYLCASSTGRGPSYEQYFGPGTRLTVT.

This clonotype was seen ten or more times. The J gene is TRBJ1-4, the V gene TRBV29-1; TRBD1 aligns across 10 bases. Germline V gene data show CDR1 as SQVTM and CDR2 as ANQGSEA. J lost 8 bases, V lost 3 bases, and 6 bases had no gene match. The CDR3 runs to 14 residues. The CDR3 nucleotides read TGCAGCGTTGATGGGGGACAGGGGATGGAAAAACTGTTTTTT. Its translation is CSVDGGQGMEKLFF.

The sample holds many counts of this clonotype. The chain employs TRBV20-1 and TRBJ1-2; D call uncertain. The CDR3 spans 12 residues. Germline values: CDR1 DFQATT, CDR2 SNEGSKA (reference sequence). V dropped 0 bases and J dropped 6 bases, with 8 bases sitting between them. Written as DNA, the CDR3 is TGCAGTGCTAGAGACCCTAGGGATGGCTACACCTTC. Translated: CSARDPRDGYTF.

The J gene is TRBJ2-3, the V gene TRBV2; TRBD2 matches at 8 bases. J lost 4 bases, V lost 1 base, and 4 bases had no gene match. Germline CDR1 reads SNHLY; CDR2 reads FYNNEI. CDR3 length: 15 amino acids. The CDR3 DNA reads as TGTGCCAGCAGTGAAGAGGCGGGAGGTGCAGATACGCAGTATTTT. Protein: CASSEEAGGADTQYF.

This clonotype was detected only a few times. The chain joins TRBV12-3 or TRBV12-4 to TRBJ2-7, with D maybe TRBD2 (6 bases). This CDR3 has 13 residues. Trimming pared 10 bases from V and 3 bases from J, leaving 16 bases between. Here the CDR3 reads CATKLSGVYEQYF. In nucleotides, the CDR3 is TGTGCCACCAAACTTTCGGGAGTCTACGAGCAGTACTTC.

Many counts were recorded for this clonotype. V usage is TRBV12-3 or TRBV12-4 and J usage is TRBJ2-1; 11 bases fit TRBD2. The CDR3 has 16 amino acids. The V and J ends lost 2 bases and 6 bases, in that order; junction bases with no gene match: 6. CDR3 sequence reads: CASSLKTSGRPNEQFF. The DNA for the CDR3 is TGTGCCAGCAGTTTAAAAACTAGCGGGAGACCCAATGAGCAGTTCTTC.

This clonotype turned up a few times. The rearrangement uses TRBV7-2 and TRBJ2-1, with 14 bases that match TRBD2. Germline CDR1 is SGHTA and CDR2 is FQGNSA. The CDR3 length is 16 residues. The junction had 6 bases not matched to a gene; V was cut back by 5 bases and J by 6 bases. The CDR3 loop is CASSLDGTSGSNEQFF. The CDR3 region has the DNA TGTGCCAGCAGCCTAGACGGGACTAGCGGGAGCAATGAGCAGTTCTTC.

The chain employs TRBV7-9 and TRBJ2-3; TRBD1 matches 7 bases. Germline V gene sequence: CDR1 SEHNR, CDR2 FQNEAQ (reference sequence). The CDR3 loop spans 14 amino acids. Trimming cost V 3 bases and J 2 bases; bases outside gene matches: 2. The CDR3 sequence: CASSLTGYTDTQYF. CDR3 bases: TGTGCCAGCAGCTTGACAGGGTACACAGATACGCAGTATTTT.

In this sample, this clonotype turned up many times. This chain connects TRBV4-3 to TRBJ2-5; maybe TRBD1 (5 bases). Germline CDR1 reads LGHNA; CDR2 reads YSLEER. Trimming removed 0 bases at V and 7 bases at J, with 21 bases between. CDR3 length: 17 amino acids. The DNA for the CDR3 is TGCGCCAGCAGCCAAGAAGTCGAGGCAGGGCCGGTGGGGACCCAGTACTTC. As protein: CASSQEVEAGPVGTQYF.

This clonotype was recorded a few times. This chain connects TRBV7-2 to TRBJ2-1; D is perhaps TRBD1 (6 bases). Trimming took off 7 bases at V and 6 bases at J, with 10 bases between the two ends. Germline assignment: CDR1 SGHTA and CDR2 FQGNSA. The CDR3 sequence is 12 residues long. CDR3 sequence (DNA): TGTGCCAGCATGAGACAGGTCAATGAGCAGTTCTTC. Its protein is CASMRQVNEQFF.

This chain joins TRBV29-1 and TRBJ1-2; TRBD1 aligns across 7 bases. V was clipped by 4 bases and J by 4 bases; unmatched bases: 12. The V gene's germline CDR1 is SQVTM and CDR2 ANQGSEA. The CDR3 has 15 amino acids. The CDR3 spells CSVVGRGRSGYGYTF. The CDR3 bases are TGCAGCGTTGTAGGCAGGGGGAGGTCTGGCTATGGCTACACCTTC.

The chain is built from TRBV19 and TRBJ2-1, with D perhaps TRBD2 (5 bases). CDR1 is LNHDA and CDR2 is SQIVND in the germline V gene (reference sequence). The CDR3 consists of 16 residues. With 8 bases removed from V and 0 bases from J, the gap between germline ends came to 17 bases. DNA for the CDR3: TGTGCCAGTCTCCCCCCGGGAACTAGCTCCTACAATGAGCAGTTCTTC. Its protein is CASLPPGTSSYNEQFF.

The chain employs TRBV2 and TRBJ2-5, with D uncertain. In germline, CDR1 is SNHLY, CDR2 FYNNEI. Trimming took off 7 bases at V and 0 bases at J, with 3 bases between the two ends. This CDR3 comprises 11 residues. The CDR3, as DNA: TGTGCCAGCACGAACCAAGAGACCCAGTACTTC. Its protein product is CASTNQETQYF.

The sample holds many counts of this clonotype. The chain has TRBV29-1 and TRBJ2-2; D not resolved. Germline lookup yields CDR1 SQVTM and CDR2 ANQGSEA. V shed 7 bases and J shed 4 bases, with 10 bases lying between them. This CDR3 has 12 residues. The CDR3 nucleotides read TGCAGCGCCCTTAGAACCACCGGGGAGCTGTTTTTT. This gives the protein CSALRTTGELFF.

This clonotype was found a few times. The chain joins TRBV2 to TRBJ2-7, with 12 bases that match TRBD2. The trim removed 2 bases at V and 2 bases at J, leaving 7 bases unmatched. CDR1 SNHLY and CDR2 FYNNEI come from the germline V gene. The CDR3 totals 17 residues. The CDR3 reads CASSERGASGRAYEQYF. CDR3 coding DNA: TGTGCCAGCAGTGAAAGGGGTGCTAGCGGGAGGGCCTACGAGCAGTACTTC.

This clonotype was seen ten or more times. The chain carries TRBV3-1 and TRBJ2-3; D perhaps matches TRBD2 (5 bases). Between the trimmed V and J ends, which lost 4 bases and 0 bases, there was a span of 17 bases. Germline loops: CDR1 LGHDT, CDR2 YNNKEL (reference sequence). CDR3 length: 17 amino acids. CDR3 sequence reads: CASSLRTGVGSTDTQYF. As DNA, the CDR3 is TGTGCCAGCAGCCTGAGGACCGGGGTCGGCAGCACAGATACGCAGTATTTT.

The V gene is TRBV11-2, the J gene TRBJ1-1; no clear D gene. CDR1 SGHAT and CDR2 FQNNGV come from the germline V gene. This CDR3 is 15 amino acids long. Trimming pared 1 base from V and 1 base from J, leaving 10 bases between. The CDR3, as DNA: TGTGCCAGCAGCTTAGGTGCAGCTTCGAACACTGAAGCTTTCTTT. This encodes CASSLGAASNTEAFF.